This T cell receptor (beta chain) was captured by sequencing in a study of CD8+ T cells in alopecia areata. Study-level background: In an open-label trial, patients got 5 to 10 mg tofacitinib twice daily. Study-level results: Scalp lesions, especially in alopecia totalis/universalis, had higher clonality than normal scalp.

V was trimmed by 0 bases and J by 3 bases, leaving 5 bases between them. Per the germline V gene, CDR1 is SGDLS and CDR2 is YYNGEE. The CDR3 is made up of 13 amino acids. Concerning this clone: Its antigen is not identified.

In each case, RNA was isolated and then reverse transcribed into cDNA as the sequencing template. Measured with immunoSEQ multiplex PCR; TCRdb has only the in-frame clones, and not every one. Here the sample spans 80,000 to 100,000 clones, roughly two fifths being singletons. The TCR sequence derives from a human donor with alopecia areata. The sample was CD4+ T cells sorted from blood. V and J are TRBV9 and TRBJ2-3; D is undetermined. This CDR3 is CASSVGWTDTQYF. The CDR3 DNA reads as TGTGCCAGCAGCGTAGGTTGGACAGATACGCAGTATTTT.